The 28 T cell receptor beta chains given below trace back to one sample, sequenced in a study of neurological immune-mediated disorders. TCRdb recomputed calls from the 5' RACE reads with MiXCR, one row per CDR3 protein. The sample records tens of thousands of distinct CDR3 sequences, roughly a quarter being singletons. Sequencing used CD4+ T cells from blood. The receptors originated from a man aged 50-59 years with HTLV-1-associated myelopathy (HAM/TSP).

The table lists this clonotype with many counts. J is TRBJ1-3 and V is TRBV4-2; the D is unclear. Trimming removed 1 base from V and 2 bases from J, with 12 bases in between. Germline CDR1 LGHNA, CDR2 YNFKEQ. The length of the CDR3 is 16 residues. The CDR3 DNA reads as TGTGCCAGCAGCCAAGCGCGGACGGGCGCTGGAAACACCATATATTTT. Translation gives CASSQARTGAGNTIYF.

In its sample, this clonotype was seen many times. V and J are TRBV21-1 and TRBJ2-1; the table's D gene call, TRBD1, was not cross checked with the DNA. TRBV21-1 constitutes a pseudogene. The CDR3 loop spans 15 amino acids. The DNA for the CDR3 is TGTGCCAGCAGCAAGGGGGGGGCCGAATACAATGAGCAGTTCTTC. Translation gives CASSKGGAEYNEQFF.

As for this clonotype: A read error may be the cause here, since a much bigger clone is one base away. CDR3 nucleotides: TGTGCCAGCAGTTTTTCAGGGGCCGGGGAGCCGTTTTTT. It yields the protein CASSFSGAGEPFF. This chain uses TRBV27 with TRBJ2-2; D perhaps matches TRBD1 (6 bases). This CDR3 has 13 amino acids. Looked up from germline, CDR1 is MNHEY and CDR2 is SMNVEV (reference sequence).

This clonotype was counted ten times or more. V and J are TRBV7-9 and TRBJ2-1, with 9 bases matching TRBD2. CDR1 is SEHNR and CDR2 is FQNEAQ in the germline V gene (reference sequence). V shed 6 bases and J 3 bases; nucleotides not matched to a gene: 9. This CDR3 contains 16 residues. The CDR3 DNA reads TGTGCCAGCAGTGATACCGGGACTAGCTACTACAATGAGCAGTTCTTC. Translating gives CASSDTGTSYYNEQFF.

This clonotype was picked up many times. V is TRBV20-1 and J is TRBJ2-7; the match to TRBD1 covers 9 bases. Trimming took 3 bases from V and 0 from J; bases not matched to a gene: 3. CDR1 is DFQATT, CDR2 SNEGSKA, per germline (reference sequence). This CDR3 spans 14 amino acids. DNA of the CDR3: TGCAGTGCTAGGAAGGGACAGGGCTCCTACGAGCAGTACTTC. It yields the protein CSARKGQGSYEQYF.

About this clonotype: This sequence may be a read error, since a much larger clone differs from it by one base. The chain links TRBV6-2 or TRBV6-3 to TRBJ1-1, with D uncertain. Germline V CDR1 and CDR2: MNHEY, SVGEGT. This CDR3 comprises 13 residues. The CDR3: CASHRSRNTESFF. CDR3 in DNA: TGTGCCAGCCATAGGAGTCGGAACACTGAATCTTTCTTT.

This clonotype was detected many times. The chain combines TRBV12-3 or TRBV12-4 with TRBJ1-2; D is unresolved. The CDR3 loop spans 12 amino acids. V was trimmed by 7 bases and J by 7 bases, leaving 13 bases between them. The CDR3, as DNA: TGTGCCAGCACCCTGACAAGTAGTGGCTACACCTTC. Its translation is CASTLTSSGYTF.

This clonotype was seen once. This chain joins TRBV5-5 and TRBJ1-1; D gene uncertain. CDR1 is SGHKS, CDR2 YYEKEE, per germline (reference sequence). The germline V and J ends were trimmed by 4 bases and 3 bases, with 10 bases remaining between them. This CDR3 has 13 amino acids. The CDR3 sequence: CASSRADDTEAFF. Written as DNA, the CDR3 is TGTGCCAGCAGCAGGGCCGACGACACTGAAGCTTTCTTT.

This clonotype was counted ten times or more. This rearrangement joins TRBV19 to TRBJ2-4; a possible D gene is TRBD2 (6 bases). The CDR3 has 15 amino acids. Germline-derived CDR1 and CDR2 are LNHDA and SQIVND (reference sequence). The germline V and J ends were trimmed by 1 base and 3 bases, with 10 bases remaining between them. The CDR3 region is CASSIGGGGKNIQYF. Written as DNA, the CDR3 is TGTGCCAGTAGTATAGGTGGGGGAGGCAAAAACATTCAGTACTTC.

The chain carries TRBV20-1 and TRBJ1-5; D gene unclear. Germline V lookup: CDR1 DFQATT, CDR2 SNEGSKA (reference sequence). The length of the CDR3 is 12 residues. V dropped 5 bases and J dropped 2 bases, with 7 bases sitting between them. The CDR3 nucleotides are TGCAGTGCTGTCAGTGGCAATCAGCCCCAGCATTTT. This translates into CSAVSGNQPQHF.

This clonotype occurred many times. The J gene is TRBJ1-3, the V gene TRBV3-1, with D maybe TRBD1 (5 bases). This CDR3 comprises 16 residues. The germline gives CDR1 LGHDT, CDR2 YNNKEL (reference sequence). Trimming took off 5 bases at V and 0 bases at J, with 14 bases between the two ends. CDR3: CASSYIGTVSGNTIYF. The CDR3 region has the DNA TGTGCCAGCAGCTACATCGGGACGGTCTCTGGAAACACCATATATTTT. The full variable domain, completed using reference TRBV3-1 and TRBJ1-3, is DTAVSQTPKYLVTQMGNDKSIKCEQNLGHDTMYWYKQDSKKFLKIMFSYNNKELIINETVPNRFSPKSPDKAHLNLHINSLELGDSAVYFCASSYIGTVSGNTIYFGEGSWLTVV.

This clonotype has at least ten counts. This chain joins TRBV29-1 and TRBJ2-1; 13 bases match TRBD2. Losses at the gene ends were 4 bases for V and 3 bases for J; bases not matched to a gene: 3. Germline loops: CDR1 SQVTM, CDR2 ANQGSEA. The CDR3 has 15 amino acids. CDR3 DNA: TGCAGCGTTGGGGGACTAGCGGGATACTACAATGAGCAGTTCTTC. As protein: CSVGGLAGYYNEQFF.

This clonotype was seen many times. This rearrangement joins TRBV7-9 to TRBJ2-5; 10 bases are shared with TRBD2. The CDR3 extends over 18 amino acids. The germline gives CDR1 SEHNR, CDR2 FQNEAQ (reference sequence). With V trimmed by 1 base and J by 1 base, 9 bases remained unmatched. Here the CDR3 reads CASSLGVASGGRQETQYF. The CDR3 DNA is TGTGCCAGCAGCTTAGGAGTGGCTAGCGGGGGACGCCAAGAGACCCAGTACTTC.

V gene TRBV7-2 combines with J gene TRBJ2-3, with unresolved D. Trimming cost V 2 bases and J 4 bases, with 10 bases left between them. The CDR3 covers 14 residues. Germline lookup yields CDR1 SGHTA and CDR2 FQGNSA. CDR3 region: CASSLSRLPDTQYF. In DNA, the CDR3 is TGTGCCAGCAGCTTATCTCGACTTCCAGATACGCAGTATTTT.

This clonotype occurred many times. The chain carries TRBV7-2 and TRBJ2-3; weak D call: TRBD2 (5 bases). The CDR3 runs to 13 residues. V was trimmed by 6 bases and J by 2 bases, leaving 9 bases between them. Germline-derived CDR1 and CDR2 are SGHTA and FQGNSA. The CDR3 sequence is CASSGGLTDTQYF. DNA for the CDR3: TGTGCCAGCAGTGGCGGACTCACAGATACGCAGTATTTT.

The chain is built from TRBV20-1 and TRBJ1-5; tentative D call: TRBD1 (6 bases). The CDR3 is 16 amino acids. The V gene lost 0 bases and the J gene lost 0 bases, with 12 bases spanning the gap. Germline values: CDR1 DFQATT, CDR2 SNEGSKA (reference sequence). CDR3 loop: CSAREGGALSNQPQHF. The CDR3 nucleotides read TGCAGTGCTAGAGAGGGGGGGGCGCTTAGCAATCAGCCCCAGCATTTT.

This chain links TRBV5-1 with TRBJ1-6; D possibly corresponds to TRBD1 (5 bases). The CDR3 has 16 residues. V was pared by 0 bases and J by 9 bases, with 16 bases between. In germline, CDR1 is SGHRS, CDR2 YFSETQ. The CDR3 protein is CASSLDIGVEVSPLHF. In DNA form, the CDR3 reads TGCGCCAGCAGCTTGGATATAGGGGTCGAGGTTTCACCCCTCCACTTT. The whole variable domain, filled in from reference TRBV5-1 and TRBJ1-6, reads KAGVTQTPRYLIKTRGQQVTLSCSPISGHRSVSWYQQTPGQGLQFLFEYFSETQRNKGNFPGRFSGRQFSNSRSEMNVSTLELGDSALYLCASSLDIGVEVSPLHFGNGTRLTVT.

This clonotype was detected many times. The chain joins TRBV5-1 to TRBJ2-7; 8 bases align to TRBD1. Germline V gene lookup returns CDR1 SGHRS and CDR2 YFSETQ. J lost 0 bases, V lost 3 bases, and 14 bases had no gene match. The CDR3 loop spans 18 amino acids. The CDR3 is CASSSGQGAGKSSYEQYF. Here the CDR3 DNA reads TGCGCCAGCAGCTCAGGACAGGGTGCCGGCAAGAGCTCCTACGAGCAGTACTTC. Variable domain in full (rest from reference TRBV5-1 and TRBJ2-7): KAGVTQTPRYLIKTRGQQVTLSCSPISGHRSVSWYQQTPGQGLQFLFEYFSETQRNKGNFPGRFSGRQFSNSRSEMNVSTLELGDSALYLCASSSGQGAGKSSYEQYFGPGTRLTVT.

This clonotype was seen repeatedly, ten times or more. DNA of the CDR3: TGTGCCACCAGTGTTAAACCCGGACTAGCGGCCTACAATGAGCAGTTCTTC. Translating it yields CATSVKPGLAAYNEQFF. J is TRBJ2-1 and V is TRBV24-1; 10 nucleotides match TRBD2. The CDR3 is made up of 17 amino acids. Trimming took 5 bases from V and 2 from J; bases not matched to a gene: 8. Germline values: CDR1 KGHDR, CDR2 SFDVKD.

The sample holds many counts of this clonotype. The chain couples TRBV4-1 to TRBJ2-1; 9 bases map to TRBD2. This CDR3 has 16 amino acids. V was clipped by 4 bases and J by 9 bases; unmatched bases: 13. Germline V CDR1 and CDR2: MGHRA, YSYEKL. CDR3 protein: CASSPLSGRSAIEQFF. The DNA of the CDR3 is TGCGCCAGCAGCCCTTTGAGCGGGAGGAGCGCGATTGAGCAGTTCTTC.

The rearrangement uses TRBV19 and TRBJ1-1; D unresolved. CDR1 and CDR2 from the germline V gene are LNHDA and SQIVND (reference sequence). The CDR3 consists of 13 residues. The V and J ends lost 3 bases and 4 bases respectively, with 9 bases between them. Here the CDR3 reads CASSIFYGTEAFF. As DNA, the CDR3 is TGTGCCAGTAGTATTTTCTACGGCACTGAAGCTTTCTTT.

This clonotype was seen ten or more times. The chain carries TRBV5-1 and TRBJ1-1; D might be TRBD1 (6 bases). Germline CDR1 is SGHRS and CDR2 is YFSETQ. The CDR3 spans 14 residues. Trimming took off 4 bases at V and 5 bases at J, with 15 bases between the two ends. The CDR3 DNA is TGCGCCAGCAGCGCTACCAGGGGAGGGACTGAAGCTTTCTTT. Its translation is CASSATRGGTEAFF.

This clonotype was detected many times. The chain uses TRBV10-3 and TRBJ2-1; 16 nucleotides align to TRBD2. Germline assignment: CDR1 ENHRY and CDR2 SYGVKD. The CDR3 runs to 18 residues. J lost 10 bases, V lost 4 bases, and 13 bases had no gene match. CDR3 sequence (DNA): TGTGCCATCAGTGCCTCACCCGGGACTAGCGGGGGGGCCGTCGAGCAGTTCTTC. This gives the protein CAISASPGTSGGAVEQFF.

The sample holds many counts of this clonotype. This rearrangement joins TRBV20-1 to TRBJ1-2; D ambiguous. Trimming pared 3 bases from V and 6 bases from J, leaving 14 bases between. The CDR3 has 13 residues. CDR1 is DFQATT and CDR2 is SNEGSKA in the germline V gene (reference sequence). CDR3 in DNA: TGCAGTGCTAGCAATCGGCAGGCGCATGGCTACACCTTC. Amino acid sequence: CSASNRQAHGYTF.

Turning to this clonotype: It may be a read error: a sequence one base away is much more abundant. The rearrangement uses TRBV7-2 and TRBJ2-3, with TRBD1 identical over 7 bases. From germline, CDR1 is SGHTA and CDR2 FQGNSA. CDR3 length: 14 residues. V was clipped by 5 bases and J by 4 bases; unmatched bases: 6. The DNA for the CDR3 is TGTGCCAGCAGCCTTAGAGGGGGCGCAGATACGCAGTATTTT. This sequence encodes CASSLRGGADTQYF. Looking up the rest from reference TRBV7-2 and TRBJ2-3 gives the full variable domain: GAGVSQSPSNKVTEKGKDVELRCDPISGHTALYWYRQSLGQGLEFLIYFQGNSAPDKSGLPSDRFSAERTGGSVSTLTIQRTQQEDSAVYLCASSLRGGADTQYFGPGTRLTVL.

This chain joins TRBV5-1 and TRBJ2-1; D gene ambiguous. The germline V and J ends were trimmed by 2 bases and 5 bases, with 11 bases remaining between them. Germline-derived CDR1 and CDR2 are SGHRS and YFSETQ. The length of the CDR3 is 14 residues. Here the CDR3 reads CASSFGQENNEQFF. In nucleotides, the CDR3 is TGCGCCAGCAGCTTCGGCCAGGAAAACAATGAGCAGTTCTTC.

This clonotype occurred a few times. V usage is TRBV10-3 and J usage is TRBJ1-5; D unclear. This CDR3 has 14 residues. The germline CDR1 and CDR2 sequences are ENHRY and SYGVKD. V was shortened by 10 bases and J by 6 bases, with 19 bases between the two germline ends. The CDR3, as DNA: TGTGCCACAAGACGAGGCGATATTGGTCAGCCCCAGCATTTT. Translation: CATRRGDIGQPQHF.

Judged by abundance, this clonotype is medium-sized. This chain links TRBV5-1 with TRBJ2-3; D is possibly TRBD2 (6 bases). Germline V gives CDR1 SGHRS, CDR2 YFSETQ. V lost 4 bases to trimming and J lost 11 bases, with 17 bases between them. This CDR3 has 13 residues. CDR3 protein: CASSAAGGQWQYF. CDR3 in DNA: TGCGCCAGCAGCGCCGCTGGAGGGCAGTGGCAGTATTTT.